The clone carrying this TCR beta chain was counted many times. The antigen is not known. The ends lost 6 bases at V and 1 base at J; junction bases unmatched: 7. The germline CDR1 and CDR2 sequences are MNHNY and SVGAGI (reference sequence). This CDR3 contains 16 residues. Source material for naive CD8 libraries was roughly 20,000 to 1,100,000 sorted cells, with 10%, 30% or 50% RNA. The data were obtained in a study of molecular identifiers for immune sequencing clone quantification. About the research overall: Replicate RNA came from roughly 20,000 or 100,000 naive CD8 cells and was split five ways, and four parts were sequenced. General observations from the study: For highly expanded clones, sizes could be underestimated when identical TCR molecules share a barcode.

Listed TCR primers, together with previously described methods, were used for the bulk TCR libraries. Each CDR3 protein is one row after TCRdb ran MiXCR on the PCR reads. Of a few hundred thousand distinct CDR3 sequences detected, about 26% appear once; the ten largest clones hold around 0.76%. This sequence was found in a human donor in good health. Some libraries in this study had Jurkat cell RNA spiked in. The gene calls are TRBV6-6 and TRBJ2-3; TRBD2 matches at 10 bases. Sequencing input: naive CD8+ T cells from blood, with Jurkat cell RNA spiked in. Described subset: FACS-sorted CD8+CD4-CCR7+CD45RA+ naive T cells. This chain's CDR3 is CASSPSLAGGTDTQYF. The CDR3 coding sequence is TGTGCCAGCAGCCCATCCCTAGCGGGAGGCACAGATACGCAGTATTTT.